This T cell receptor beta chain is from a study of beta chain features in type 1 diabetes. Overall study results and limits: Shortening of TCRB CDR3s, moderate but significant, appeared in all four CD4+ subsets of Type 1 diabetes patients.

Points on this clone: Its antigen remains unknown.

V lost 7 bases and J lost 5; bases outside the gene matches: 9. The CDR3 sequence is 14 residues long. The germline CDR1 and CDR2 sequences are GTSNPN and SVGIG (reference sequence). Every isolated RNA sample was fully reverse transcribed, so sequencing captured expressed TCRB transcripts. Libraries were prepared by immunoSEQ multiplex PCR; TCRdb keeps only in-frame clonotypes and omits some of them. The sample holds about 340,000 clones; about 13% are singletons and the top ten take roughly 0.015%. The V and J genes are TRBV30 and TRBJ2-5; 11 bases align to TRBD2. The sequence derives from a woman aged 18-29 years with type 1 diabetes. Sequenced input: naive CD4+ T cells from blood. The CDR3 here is CAFELAGVLETQYF. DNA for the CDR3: TGTGCCTTTGAACTAGCGGGAGTACTGGAGACCCAGTACTTC.